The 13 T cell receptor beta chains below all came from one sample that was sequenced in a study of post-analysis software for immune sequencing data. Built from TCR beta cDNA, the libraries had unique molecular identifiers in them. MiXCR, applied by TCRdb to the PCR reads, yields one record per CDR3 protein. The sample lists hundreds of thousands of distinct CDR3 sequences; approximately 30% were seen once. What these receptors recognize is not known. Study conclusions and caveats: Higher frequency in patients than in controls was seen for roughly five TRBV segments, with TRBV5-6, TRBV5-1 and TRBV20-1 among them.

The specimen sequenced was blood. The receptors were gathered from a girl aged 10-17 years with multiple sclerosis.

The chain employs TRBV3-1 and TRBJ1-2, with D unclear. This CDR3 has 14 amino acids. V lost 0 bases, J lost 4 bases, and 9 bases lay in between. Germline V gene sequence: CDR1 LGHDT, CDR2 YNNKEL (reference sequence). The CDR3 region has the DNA TGTGCCAGCAGCCAAGATCCAGGCCGCTATGGCTACACCTTC. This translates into CASSQDPGRYGYTF.

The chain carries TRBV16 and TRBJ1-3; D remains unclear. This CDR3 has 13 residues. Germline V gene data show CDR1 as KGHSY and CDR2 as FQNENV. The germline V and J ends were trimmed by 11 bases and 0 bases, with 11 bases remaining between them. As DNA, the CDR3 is TGTGCCGGGAGACAACCCTCTGGAAACACCATATATTTT. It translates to CAGRQPSGNTIYF.

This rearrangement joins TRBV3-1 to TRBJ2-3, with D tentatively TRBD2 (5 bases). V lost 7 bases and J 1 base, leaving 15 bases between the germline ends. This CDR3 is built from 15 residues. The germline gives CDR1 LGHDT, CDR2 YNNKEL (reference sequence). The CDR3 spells CASNRVTGGTDTQYF. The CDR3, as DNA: TGTGCCAGCAATCGAGTAACCGGGGGCACAGATACGCAGTATTTT.

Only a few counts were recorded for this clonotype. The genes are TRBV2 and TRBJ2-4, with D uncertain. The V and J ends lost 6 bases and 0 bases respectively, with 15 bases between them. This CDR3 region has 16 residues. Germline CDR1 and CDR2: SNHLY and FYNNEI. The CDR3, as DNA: TGTGCCAGCAGATTTCGGCTGAACCTAGCCAAAAACATTCAGTACTTC. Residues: CASRFRLNLAKNIQYF.

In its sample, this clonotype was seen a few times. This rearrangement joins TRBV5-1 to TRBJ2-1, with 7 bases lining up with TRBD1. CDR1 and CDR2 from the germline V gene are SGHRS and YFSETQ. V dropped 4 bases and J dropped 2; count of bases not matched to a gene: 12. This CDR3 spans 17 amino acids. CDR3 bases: TGCGCCAGCAGCGGGGTTGGGGACAGAAGTACCTACAATGAGCAGTTCTTC. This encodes CASSGVGDRSTYNEQFF.

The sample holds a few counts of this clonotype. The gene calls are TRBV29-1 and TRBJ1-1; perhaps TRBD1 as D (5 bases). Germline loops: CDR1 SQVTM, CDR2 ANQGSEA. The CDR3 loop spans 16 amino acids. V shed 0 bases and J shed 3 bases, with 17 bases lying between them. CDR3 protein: CSVEESAGFLHTEAFF. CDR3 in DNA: TGCAGCGTTGAAGAGTCGGCAGGGTTCTTGCACACTGAAGCTTTCTTT.

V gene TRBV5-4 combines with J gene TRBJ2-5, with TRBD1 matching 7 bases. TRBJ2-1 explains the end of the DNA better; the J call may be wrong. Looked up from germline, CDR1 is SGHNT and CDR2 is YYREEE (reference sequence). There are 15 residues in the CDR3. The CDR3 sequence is CASSPLPGQQETQFF. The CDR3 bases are TGTGCCAGCAGCCCACTGCCGGGACAGCAAGAGACCCAGTTCTTC.

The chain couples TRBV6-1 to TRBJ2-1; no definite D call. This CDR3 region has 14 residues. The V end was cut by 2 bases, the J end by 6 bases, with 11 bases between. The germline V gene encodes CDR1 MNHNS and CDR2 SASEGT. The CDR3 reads CASSETDPGNEQFF. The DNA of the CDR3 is TGTGCCAGCAGTGAAACGGACCCAGGCAATGAGCAGTTCTTC.

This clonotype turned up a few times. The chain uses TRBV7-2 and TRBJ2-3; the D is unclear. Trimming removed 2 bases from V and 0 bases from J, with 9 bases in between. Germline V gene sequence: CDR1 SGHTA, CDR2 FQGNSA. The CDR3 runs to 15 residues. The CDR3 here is CASSLSWTSTDTQYF. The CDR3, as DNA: TGTGCCAGCAGCTTATCCTGGACGAGCACAGATACGCAGTATTTT.

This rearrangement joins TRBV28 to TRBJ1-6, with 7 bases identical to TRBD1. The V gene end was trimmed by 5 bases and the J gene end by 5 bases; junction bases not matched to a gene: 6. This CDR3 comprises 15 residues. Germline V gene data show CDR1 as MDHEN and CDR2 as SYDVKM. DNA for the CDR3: TGTGCCAGCAGTCAGGGGGGCCGAGATAATTCACCCCTCCACTTT. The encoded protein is CASSQGGRDNSPLHF.

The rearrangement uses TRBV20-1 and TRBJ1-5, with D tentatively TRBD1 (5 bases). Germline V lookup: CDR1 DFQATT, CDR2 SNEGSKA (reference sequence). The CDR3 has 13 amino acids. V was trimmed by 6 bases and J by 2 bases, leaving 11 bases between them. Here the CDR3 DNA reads TGCAGTGCCGGGGGGGTCCGCAATCAGCCCCAGCATTTT. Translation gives CSAGGVRNQPQHF.

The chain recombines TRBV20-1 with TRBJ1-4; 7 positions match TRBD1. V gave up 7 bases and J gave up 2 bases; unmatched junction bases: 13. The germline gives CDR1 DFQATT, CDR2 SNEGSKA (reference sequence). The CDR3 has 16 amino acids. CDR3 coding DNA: TGCAGTGGCACCGACAGGGCTATATGGACTAATGAAAAACTGTTTTTT. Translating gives CSGTDRAIWTNEKLFF.

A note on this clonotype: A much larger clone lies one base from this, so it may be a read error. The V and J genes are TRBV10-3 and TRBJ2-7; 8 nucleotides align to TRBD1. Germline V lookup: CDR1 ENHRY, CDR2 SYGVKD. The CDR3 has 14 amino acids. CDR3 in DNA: TGTGCCACCAGTGTGACAGGGGCCACCTACGAGCAGTACTTC. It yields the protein CATSVTGATYEQYF.